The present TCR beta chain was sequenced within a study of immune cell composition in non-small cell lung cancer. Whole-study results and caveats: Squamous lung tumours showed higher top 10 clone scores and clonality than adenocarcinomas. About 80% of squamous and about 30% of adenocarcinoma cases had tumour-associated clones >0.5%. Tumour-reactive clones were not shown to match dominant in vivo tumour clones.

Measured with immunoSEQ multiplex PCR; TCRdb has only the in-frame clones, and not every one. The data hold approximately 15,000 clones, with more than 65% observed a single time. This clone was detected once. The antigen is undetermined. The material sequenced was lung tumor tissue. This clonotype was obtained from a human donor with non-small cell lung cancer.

In DNA, the CDR3 is TGTGCCAGCAGCTTAAGGAGCGGGATCTCCTACAATGAGCAGTTCTTC. It yields the protein CASSLRSGISYNEQFF. The gene calls are TRBV7-2 and TRBJ2-1; 7 bases map to TRBD2. Germline CDR1 is SGHTA and CDR2 is FQGNSA. J gave up 0 bases and V 2 bases, and 4 bases lay outside the gene matches. The CDR3 sequence is 16 residues long. Combining the CDR3 with reference TRBV7-2 and TRBJ2-1 gives the whole variable domain GAGVSQSPSNKVTEKGKDVELRCDPISGHTALYWYRQSLGQGLEFLIYFQGNSAPDKSGLPSDRFSAERTGGSVSTLTIQRTQQEDSAVYLCASSLRSGISYNEQFFGPGTRLTVL.